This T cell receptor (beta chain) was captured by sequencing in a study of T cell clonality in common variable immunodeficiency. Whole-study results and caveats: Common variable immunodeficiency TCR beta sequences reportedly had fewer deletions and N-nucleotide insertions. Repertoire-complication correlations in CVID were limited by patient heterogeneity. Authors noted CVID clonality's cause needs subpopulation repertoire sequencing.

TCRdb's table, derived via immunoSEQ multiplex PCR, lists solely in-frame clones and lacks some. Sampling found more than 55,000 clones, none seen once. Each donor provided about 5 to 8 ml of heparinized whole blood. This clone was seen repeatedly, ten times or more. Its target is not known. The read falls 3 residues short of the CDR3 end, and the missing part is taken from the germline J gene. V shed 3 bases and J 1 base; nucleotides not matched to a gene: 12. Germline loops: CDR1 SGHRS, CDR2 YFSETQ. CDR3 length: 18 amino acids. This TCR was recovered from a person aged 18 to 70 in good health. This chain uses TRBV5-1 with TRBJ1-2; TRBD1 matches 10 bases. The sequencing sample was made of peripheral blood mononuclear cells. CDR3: CASSYPGTGDRLNYGYTF. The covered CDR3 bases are TGCGCCAGCAGCTATCCCGGGACAGGGGACAGACTTAACTATGGC.